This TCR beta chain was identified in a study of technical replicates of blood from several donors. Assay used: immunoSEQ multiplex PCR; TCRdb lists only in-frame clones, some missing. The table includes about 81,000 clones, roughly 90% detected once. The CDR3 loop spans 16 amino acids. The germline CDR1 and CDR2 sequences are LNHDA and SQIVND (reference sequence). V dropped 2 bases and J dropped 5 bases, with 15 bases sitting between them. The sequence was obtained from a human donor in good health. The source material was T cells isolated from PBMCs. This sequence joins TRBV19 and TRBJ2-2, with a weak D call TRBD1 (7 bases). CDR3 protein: CASSITWAGGTGELFF. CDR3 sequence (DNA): TGTGCCAGTAGTATAACTTGGGCAGGGGGGACCGGGGAGCTGTTTTTT. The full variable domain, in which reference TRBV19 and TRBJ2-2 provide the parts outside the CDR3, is DGGITQSPKYLFRKEGQNVTLSCEQNLNHDAMYWYRQDPGQGLRLIYYSQIVNDFQKGDIAEGYSVSREKKESFPLTVTSAQKNPTAFYLCASSITWAGGTGELFFGEGSRLTVL.